These 16 T cell receptor beta chains share one sample of origin, sequenced in a study of blood T cell repertoires in COVID-19. TCRdb's copy holds only in-frame clones and misses some; the assay was immunoSEQ multiplex PCR. The table records about 280,000 clones, over 75% of them present only once. The sample was peripheral blood. The source of these receptors is a man aged 50-60 years with active or convalescent COVID-19.

This clone has just a few counts. This rearrangement joins TRBV6-2 or TRBV6-3 to TRBJ2-7; 10 bases map to TRBD2. Germline CDR1 is MNHEY and CDR2 is SVGEGT. This CDR3 is built from 17 residues. V gave up 0 bases and J gave up 3 bases; unmatched junction bases: 8. Here the CDR3 reads CASSYSSSGSRSYEQYF. The CDR3, as DNA: TGTGCCAGCAGTTACTCGTCTAGCGGGAGTCGGAGCTACGAGCAGTACTTC.

The rearrangement links TRBV29-1 to TRBJ2-7; TRBD1 matches at 11 bases. The CDR3 is 13 amino acids. Germline CDR1 is SQVTM and CDR2 is ANQGSEA. Trimming cost V 7 bases and J 2 bases; bases outside gene matches: 4. The CDR3 coding sequence is TGCAGCGCTGGGGACAGGGGGACCTACGAGCAGTACTTC. Translating gives CSAGDRGTYEQYF.

This sequence joins TRBV5-4 and TRBJ2-2; 7 nucleotides line up with TRBD1. Looked up from germline, CDR1 is SGHNT and CDR2 is YYREEE (reference sequence). This CDR3 is 17 amino acids long. V was clipped by 4 bases and J by 1 base; unmatched bases: 10. CDR3 in amino acids: CASSPYKGAQNTGELFF. CDR3 bases: TGTGCCAGCAGCCCCTATAAGGGGGCGCAGAACACCGGGGAGCTGTTTTTT.

The chain has TRBV7-2 and TRBJ2-7; the match to TRBD1 covers 8 bases. This CDR3 has 15 amino acids. The junction had 8 bases not matched to a gene; V was cut back by 4 bases and J by 3 bases. Germline V lookup: CDR1 SGHTA, CDR2 FQGNSA. CDR3: CASSSQGGGYYEQYF. The CDR3 DNA is TGTGCCAGCAGCTCACAGGGGGGCGGTTACTACGAGCAGTACTTC.

The J gene is TRBJ1-5, the V gene TRBV6-1; D remains ambiguous. The germline V gene encodes CDR1 MNHNS and CDR2 SASEGT. The CDR3 is 15 amino acids. V was clipped by 2 bases and J by 5 bases, with 13 bases between them. CDR3 in amino acids: CASSERGYVDQPQHF. CDR3 sequence (DNA): TGTGCCAGCAGTGAACGAGGGTACGTTGATCAGCCCCAGCATTTT.

J is TRBJ2-2 and V is TRBV24-1, with TRBD2 as a possible D gene (6 bases). Per the germline V gene, CDR1 is KGHDR and CDR2 is SFDVKD. The CDR3 extends over 17 amino acids. With 4 bases removed from V and 2 bases from J, the gap between germline ends came to 16 bases. The CDR3 loop reads CATSDPFGGANTGELFF. Written as DNA, the CDR3 is TGTGCCACCAGTGACCCTTTCGGCGGGGCCAACACCGGGGAGCTGTTTTTT.

Only a few counts were recorded for this clone. V gene TRBV6-1 combines with J gene TRBJ1-3; possibly TRBD1 for D (6 bases). CDR1 is MNHNS and CDR2 is SASEGT in the germline V gene. The length of the CDR3 is 14 residues. V lost 2 bases and J lost 8, with 13 bases in between. The CDR3 region is CASSERGAVDTIYF. DNA for the CDR3: TGTGCCAGCAGTGAACGGGGGGCTGTAGACACCATATATTTT.

The J gene is TRBJ1-5, the V gene TRBV2; no clear D. The CDR3 spans 17 residues. V lost 3 bases and J lost 0, with 15 bases in between. CDR1 SNHLY and CDR2 FYNNEI come from the germline V gene. The CDR3 loop reads CASSDPGRTPSNQPQHF. DNA of the CDR3: TGTGCCAGCAGTGATCCTGGGAGAACACCTAGCAATCAGCCCCAGCATTTT.

In nucleotides, the CDR3 is TGTGCCAGCAGCCCCCGGACAGGGGGAAGGTACGAGCAGTACTTC. Protein product: CASSPRTGGRYEQYF. The chain carries TRBV5-6 and TRBJ2-7, with 10 nucleotides matching TRBD1. CDR1 SGHDT and CDR2 YYEEEE come from the germline V gene. The junction had 8 bases not matched to a gene; V was cut back by 4 bases and J by 4 bases. This CDR3 comprises 15 residues. The complete variable domain, with remaining parts taken from reference TRBV5-6 and TRBJ2-7, reads DAGVTQSPTHLIKTRGQQVTLRCSPKSGHDTVSWYQQALGQGPQFIFQYYEEEERQRGNFPDRFSGHQFPNYSSELNVNALLLGDSALYLCASSPRTGGRYEQYFGPGTRLTVT.

The V and J genes are TRBV11-2 and TRBJ2-7, with 9 bases that match TRBD2. The germline V gene encodes CDR1 SGHAT and CDR2 FQNNGV. This CDR3 comprises 16 residues. V shed 4 bases and J 3 bases; nucleotides not matched to a gene: 10. The chain's CDR3 is CASSSIDSGRIYEQYF. DNA for the CDR3: TGTGCCAGCAGCTCTATTGATAGCGGGAGAATCTACGAGCAGTACTTC. The complete variable domain, with remaining parts taken from reference TRBV11-2 and TRBJ2-7, reads EAGVAQSPRYKIIEKRQSVAFWCNPISGHATLYWYQQILGQGPKLLIQFQNNGVVDDSQLPKDRFSAERLKGVDSTLKIQPAKLEDSAVYLCASSSIDSGRIYEQYFGPGTRLTVT.

In this sample, this clone turned up a few times. This chain joins TRBV11-2 and TRBJ2-7; D is possibly TRBD2 (6 bases). The V end lost 6 bases, the J end lost 4 bases, and 10 bases lay between the germline ends. CDR1 is SGHAT and CDR2 is FQNNGV in the germline V gene. This CDR3 spans 12 amino acids. As DNA, the CDR3 is TGTGCCAGCAGTGCGGGGAGGTACGAGCAGTACTTC. This gives the protein CASSAGRYEQYF.

The chain links TRBV28 to TRBJ2-4; TRBD1 is a possible D gene (5 bases). The CDR3 is 16 amino acids. V lost 5 bases to trimming and J lost 0 bases, with 14 bases between them. In germline, CDR1 is MDHEN, CDR2 SYDVKM. This CDR3 is CASSTPRQLAKNIQYF. The CDR3 coding sequence is TGTGCCAGCAGTACGCCCAGACAGTTAGCCAAAAACATTCAGTACTTC.

This chain uses TRBV19 with TRBJ1-2; D might be TRBD1 (6 bases). V dropped 3 bases and J dropped 0 bases, with 8 bases sitting between them. Germline CDR1 is LNHDA and CDR2 is SQIVND (reference sequence). The CDR3 has 14 residues. The CDR3 DNA reads as TGTGCCAGTAGTATGACAGGAGCTAACTATGGCTACACCTTC. It translates to CASSMTGANYGYTF.

The chain joins TRBV7-8 to TRBJ2-7; D remains ambiguous. The CDR3 consists of 16 residues. V was pared by 5 bases and J by 4 bases, with 21 bases between. CDR1 is SGHVS, CDR2 FQNEAQ, per germline. The CDR3 DNA reads TGTGCCAGCAGCCTAGGGTTATTTCGTGCCGGGTACGAGCAGTACTTC. This sequence encodes CASSLGLFRAGYEQYF. Together with reference TRBV7-8 and TRBJ2-7, the CDR3 gives the full variable domain: GAGVSQSPRYKVAKRGQDVALRCDPISGHVSLFWYQQALGQGPEFLTYFQNEAQLDKSGLPSDRFFAERPEGSVSTLKIQRTQQEDSAVYLCASSLGLFRAGYEQYFGPGTRLTVT.

The chain recombines TRBV5-4 with TRBJ1-2, with 7 nucleotides matching TRBD1. The germline gives CDR1 SGHNT, CDR2 YYREEE (reference sequence). The junction had 7 bases not matched to a gene; V was cut back by 4 bases and J by 7 bases. This CDR3 is 13 amino acids long. CDR3 sequence (DNA): TGTGCCAGCAGCCTAGGGGGCGGAACTGGCTACACCTTC. Amino acid sequence: CASSLGGGTGYTF.

The CDR3 loop is CSVPKGSIQYF. Here the CDR3 DNA reads TGCAGCGTTCCGAAAGGGAGCATTCAGTACTTC. The chain recombines TRBV29-1 with TRBJ2-4, with D perhaps matching TRBD2 (5 bases). From germline, CDR1 is SQVTM and CDR2 ANQGSEA. This CDR3 has 11 amino acids. V lost 5 bases, J lost 9 bases, and 11 bases lay in between.